This T cell receptor (beta chain) is from a study of vaccination and CD4 T cells after COVID-19 (dated by TCRdb to about 2022). For context, the study as a whole: Convalescent patients had a positive SARS-CoV-2 result on nasal swab PCR, and of these patients, several had mild disease and one had severe disease. As controls, cultures received a CEFX viral epitope pool (the positive control), an HIV-1 Nef peptide pool (the negative control), or no peptide at all. Participants received two doses of either the Pfizer-BioNTech BNT162b2 vaccine (n=8) or the Moderna mRNA-1273 vaccine (n=2). Post-COVID blood samples from convalescent patients were collected a median of about 110 days after diagnosis, with a range of 35 to 161 days. Overlapping spike peptide pools from SARS-CoV-2 and from the common cold coronaviruses HCoV-NL63, HCoV-OC43 and HCoV-229E were used as culture stimuli. Post-vaccine blood samples were taken a median of 72 days after the second vaccine dose, with a range of roughly 13 to 250 days. Six males and four females were included in the convalescent cohort, with two Hispanic individuals, seven Caucasians, two Asians and one multiracial person represented. The spike-specific CD4+ TCR repertoire was compared before and after mRNA vaccination in approximately ten COVID-19 convalescent patients and a few infection-naive healthy vaccine recipients.

About this clonotype itself: What this receptor recognizes is not known. No base quality values were provided; no much bigger clone lies one nucleotide off.

The CDR3 holds 13 amino acids from the cysteine to the phenylalanine. The CDR3 DNA has 39 bases and is translated from base 1. CDR1 and CDR2, per the germline V gene, are MDHEN and SYDVKM. V is shortened by 3 bases, J by 6 bases, and the region joining them spans 11 bases. The library was generated by PCR. DNA from cultured CD4+ T cells was subjected to TCR sequencing with the Oncomine TCR Beta short-read assay at the Johns Hopkins FTIC core. The QIAamp micro DNA kit was used to extract genomic DNA from the cultured CD4+ T cells. Oncomine TCR Beta libraries from cultured CD4+ T cells were pooled with unique dual indexes and sequenced on an Illumina iSeq 100. For the original study's pipeline: Non-productive sequences were removed, and CDR3s that did not start with C, did not end with F or W, or were shorter than 7 amino acids were discarded. Antigen-specific clonotypes were identified with the MANAFEST web application by comparing peptide-stimulated wells with reference and other culture wells. An FDR below 0.05, an odds ratio above 5, and a productive frequency above 0.1% in at least two of three replicate wells were required for clones to be considered positive. A clonotype was classed as cross-reactive if the clonotype showed significant expansion both in SARS-CoV-2 spike wells and in at least one common cold coronavirus spike condition. CDR3 homology was assessed with Levenshtein distances (stringdist) and unrooted phylogenetic trees (ape) in R version 3.6.1. TCRdb reprocessed the public reads (quality trimming at Q25 with fastp, clone calling with MiXCR) and kept in-frame beta chains. Under each unique CDR3 protein, matching rows form one entry showing the most common genes and DNA. It is TCRdb's table, rather than the study itself, that gives the V and J calls and clone size. The sample data list over 10,000 distinct CDR3 sequences, and around two fifths of these were observed just once. The ten largest make up less than 10% of the sample.

According to the study, the label for this sample's treatment or condition signals: approximately nine-day PBMC culture with coronavirus spike peptide pools or control peptides (ViraFEST assay). The ViraFEST assay was used in the study, in which antigen-specific T cells were expanded with peptide pools and expanded clonotypes were subsequently identified by TCR sequencing. The convalescent patients' positive SARS-CoV-2 PCR tests fell between March and December 2020, which was before the Alpha, Beta and Delta variants emerged in the United States. Each well held 2.2 million or so PBMCs cultured with roughly 10 ug/ml peptide pools in IMDM containing about 5% human AB serum and 9 to 10 IU/ml IL-2. On days 3 and 7, half of the culture medium was replaced with fresh IL-2-containing medium. CD4+ T cells were isolated after approximately ten days of culture through negative selection using the EasySep CD4+ T cell isolation kit. Ficoll-Paque Plus gradient centrifugation was used to isolate PBMCs from whole blood, and the isolated PBMCs were then either used fresh or cryopreserved at -140C. Each culture condition was generally run in triplicate wells.

Paper-wide results and their limitations: Relatively few convalescent patients were included in the study, and early timepoints after natural infection were not analyzed. In convalescent patients, nearly all vaccine-specific clones (304 of 307) were found to be mono-reactive for SARS-CoV-2 spike rather than cross-reactive with common cold coronaviruses. An increase in the median number of SARS-CoV-2-reactive clonotypes from 21 after infection to about 39 after vaccination was observed, but the change was not found to be significant. Among convalescent patients, a median about 86% of the SARS-CoV-2-reactive clones seen after vaccination appeared only after vaccination, which suggests priming specific to the vaccine.

The rearranged chain carries TRBV28 and TRBJ2-5; the D gene is not confidently resolved. This TCR derives from a human donor who had recovered from COVID-19. The sample taken for sequencing was CD4+ T cells from blood, cultured in vitro. In nucleotides, the sequence is TGTGCCAGCAGTTTCCCCCCCGATCAGACCCAGTACTTC. The encoded protein is CASSFPPDQTQYF.